The table lists the clone carrying this T cell receptor beta chain with a count of one. The CDR3 runs 12 residues. Germline CDR1 is MGHDK and CDR2 is SYGVNS. Trimming removed 4 bases from V and 9 bases from J; junction bases left unmatched: 4. The data were produced by immunoSEQ multiplex PCR, yet TCRdb's version contains in-frame clones alone and is incomplete. Of approximately 450,000 clones in the sample, 87% were seen once. The data were obtained in a study of blood T cell repertoires in COVID-19. The V call is TRBV25-1, the J call TRBJ1-1; 8 nucleotides agree with TRBD1. This clonotype originated in a woman in her late teens or twenties with acute COVID-19. Material: PBMCs or T cells enriched from blood (not recorded which). The CDR3 DNA follows: TGTGCCAGCAGTGGGGACAGGCGCCAAGCTTTCTTT. This sequence encodes CASSGDRRQAFF.